These 18 T cell receptor beta chains were sequenced from one sample in a study of identical twins. MiXCR, applied by TCRdb to the 5' RACE reads, yields one record per CDR3 protein. The profile shows 250,000 to 300,000 distinct CDR3 sequences, nearly 9.5% of them singletons. The same data also went into a second study, on yellow fever vaccine responses in identical twins.

The sample was CD8+ T cells sorted from blood. These TCRs come from a woman aged 18-29 years in good health.

In this sample, this clonotype turned up many times. This chain links TRBV20-1 with TRBJ2-7, with TRBD2 identical over 10 bases. This CDR3 has 16 residues. From germline, CDR1 is DFQATT and CDR2 SNEGSKA (reference sequence). V lost 3 bases to trimming and J lost 4 bases; unmatched junction nucleotides: 12. The CDR3 sequence: CSASPSGGLSPYEQYF. The CDR3 DNA follows: TGCAGTGCTAGTCCTAGCGGGGGATTATCCCCTTACGAGCAGTACTTC.

This clonotype was found a few times. The chain couples TRBV30 to TRBJ1-6; no definite D call. V lost 5 bases and J 13 bases, leaving 18 bases between the germline ends. CDR3 size: 13 residues. CDR1 and CDR2 (germline): GTSNPN, SVGIG (reference sequence). CDR3 coding DNA: TGTGCCTGGGGCCCCGTGACGGTAGGGCCCCTCCACTTT. Its protein product is CAWGPVTVGPLHF.

This clonotype came up many times. The chain couples TRBV20-1 to TRBJ2-2; 14 nucleotides line up with TRBD2. With 5 bases clipped from V and 4 bases from J, the junction kept 18 bases outside the gene matches. From germline, CDR1 is DFQATT and CDR2 SNEGSKA (reference sequence). This CDR3 region has 20 residues. The CDR3 coding sequence is TGCAGTGCTGGGACTCGTGTTGGGACTAGCGGGAGAGATATCACCGGGGAGCTGTTTTTT. This sequence encodes CSAGTRVGTSGRDITGELFF.

The sample holds a few counts of this clonotype. The rearrangement joins TRBV7-3 to TRBJ2-3; TRBD2 agrees at 7 bases. Germline loops: CDR1 SGHTA, CDR2 FQGTGA. Trimming at V came to 2 bases and at J to 1 base, leaving 6 bases not matched to a gene. The CDR3 runs to 16 residues. CDR3 sequence: CASSLGRGMGTDTQYF. CDR3 DNA sequence: TGTGCCAGCAGCTTAGGGCGGGGGATGGGCACAGATACGCAGTATTTT. The variable domain in full, completed from reference TRBV7-3 and TRBJ2-3, reads GAGVSQTPSNKVTEKGKYVELRCDPISGHTALYWYRQSLGQGPEFLIYFQGTGAADDSGLPNDRFFAVRPEGSVSTLKIQRTERGDSAVYLCASSLGRGMGTDTQYFGPGTRLTVL.

This clonotype was seen ten or more times. This chain connects TRBV11-1 to TRBJ2-3; D is undetermined. The CDR3 spans 15 residues. CDR1 is SGHAT, CDR2 FQDESV, per germline (reference sequence). Trimming took off 4 bases at V and 0 bases at J, with 11 bases between the two ends. The CDR3 DNA reads as TGTGCCAGCAGCTCGACCCAGCCGAGCACAGATACGCAGTATTTT. The encoded protein is CASSSTQPSTDTQYF. Drawing the rest from reference TRBV11-1 and TRBJ2-3, the complete variable domain is EAEVAQSPRYKITEKSQAVAFWCDPISGHATLYWYRQILGQGPELLVQFQDESVVDDSQLPKDRFSAERLKGVDSTLKIQPAELGDSAMYLCASSSTQPSTDTQYFGPGTRLTVL.

In its sample, this clonotype was seen a few times. This rearrangement joins TRBV6-1 to TRBJ2-1; TRBD2 agrees at 8 bases. Germline loops: CDR1 MNHNS, CDR2 SASEGT. CDR3 length equals 15 residues. V lost 5 bases to trimming and J lost 7 bases; unmatched junction nucleotides: 10. The CDR3 is CASSLGGAERNEQFF. The DNA of the CDR3 is TGTGCCAGCAGTCTCGGGGGGGCCGAAAGGAATGAGCAGTTCTTC.

The CDR3 is CASSLWALGGAETQYF. Written as DNA, the CDR3 is TGTGCCAGCAGTTTATGGGCCTTAGGGGGGGCGGAGACCCAGTACTTC. V is TRBV27 and J is TRBJ2-5, with D maybe TRBD2 (7 bases). This CDR3 is 16 amino acids long. The V and J ends lost 1 base and 5 bases respectively, with 17 bases between them. CDR1 is MNHEY, CDR2 SMNVEV, per germline (reference sequence).

This clonotype was counted many times. The gene calls are TRBV24-1 and TRBJ2-5, with 7 bases lining up with TRBD1. This CDR3 spans 17 amino acids. The junction had 14 bases not matched to a gene; V was cut back by 4 bases and J by 4 bases. Per the germline V gene, CDR1 is KGHDR and CDR2 is SFDVKD. In DNA form, the CDR3 reads TGTGCCACCAGTGAGCCTGAGACTACAGGGGTAGGAGAGACCCAGTACTTC. Translation gives CATSEPETTGVGETQYF.

This clonotype was observed at least ten times. This chain joins TRBV3-1 and TRBJ2-7, with unresolved D. The CDR3 is made up of 14 amino acids. Germline V CDR1 and CDR2: LGHDT, YNNKEL (reference sequence). Trimming removed 1 base from V and 1 base from J, with 8 bases in between. Here the CDR3 reads CASSQGLGSYEQYF. CDR3 DNA: TGTGCCAGCAGCCAAGGGTTAGGTTCCTACGAGCAGTACTTC.

The chain has TRBV6-4 and TRBJ2-2; 14 bases line up with TRBD2. The CDR3 consists of 15 residues. CDR1 MRHNA and CDR2 SNTAGT come from the germline V gene. The junction had 5 bases not matched to a gene; V was cut back by 6 bases and J by 8 bases. CDR3 sequence (DNA): TGTGCCAGCAGCCGGACTAGCGGGAGGATGGGGGAGCTGTTTTTT. Translated: CASSRTSGRMGELFF.

This clonotype has ten or more counts. The chain has TRBV20-1 and TRBJ2-7; 7 nucleotides line up with TRBD2. CDR1 DFQATT and CDR2 SNEGSKA come from the germline V gene (reference sequence). The CDR3 spans 15 residues. With 0 bases clipped from V and 3 bases from J, the junction kept 8 bases outside the gene matches. The CDR3 sequence: CSARDLADAGYEQYF. For the CDR3, the DNA is TGCAGTGCTAGAGATCTAGCGGACGCCGGCTACGAGCAGTACTTC.

This clonotype was seen at least ten times. V gene TRBV4-2 combines with J gene TRBJ1-5, with D possibly TRBD1 on 5 matching bases. In germline, CDR1 is LGHNA, CDR2 YNFKEQ. The CDR3 sequence is 16 residues long. V gave up 2 bases and J gave up 4 bases, with 15 bases separating them. CDR3 in DNA: TGTGCCAGCAGCCAAACTACGGGACGGGTAAATCAGCCCCAGCATTTT. This gives the protein CASSQTTGRVNQPQHF.

This chain joins TRBV20-1 and TRBJ2-7; D perhaps matches TRBD2 (6 bases). The V gene lost 6 bases and the J gene lost 5 bases, with 14 bases spanning the gap. In germline, CDR1 is DFQATT, CDR2 SNEGSKA (reference sequence). The CDR3 runs to 12 residues. The CDR3 protein is CSAGYGGHEQYF. The CDR3 DNA reads as TGCAGTGCCGGGTACGGGGGACACGAGCAGTACTTC.

This clonotype was counted at least ten times. The V and J genes are TRBV20-1 and TRBJ2-2; D not resolved. Per germline, CDR1 DFQATT and CDR2 SNEGSKA (reference sequence). Trimming cost V 5 bases and J 1 base, with 5 bases left between them. The CDR3 runs to 12 residues. CDR3 DNA: TGCAGTGCTCCCCAGAACACCGGGGAGCTGTTTTTT. This codes for CSAPQNTGELFF.

This clonotype was recorded many times. The chain employs TRBV4-3 and TRBJ1-3; 7 bases map to TRBD1. Germline lookup yields CDR1 LGHNA and CDR2 YSLEER. V was clipped by 0 bases and J by 2 bases; unmatched bases: 1. The CDR3 totals 15 residues. DNA for the CDR3: TGCGCCAGCAGCCAAGATACAGGGGCTGGAAACACCATATATTTT. Encoded protein: CASSQDTGAGNTIYF.

The genes are TRBV11-3 and TRBJ2-1; a possible D gene is TRBD1 (5 bases). The CDR3 spans 15 residues. Trimming cost V 2 bases and J 1 base, with 9 bases left between them. Germline CDR1 and CDR2: SGHNT and YENEEA. CDR3 sequence: CASSLNRMSYNEQFF. The CDR3 nucleotides are TGTGCCAGCAGCTTAAACAGGATGTCCTACAATGAGCAGTTCTTC.

A remark on this clonotype: A read error may account for a junction end that differs from germline. The V call is TRBV12-3 or TRBV12-4, the J call TRBJ2-1; D gene unclear. This CDR3 has 9 amino acids. The DNA of the CDR3 is TGTGCCAGCAGCCCCCCGTTTGGCTTC. Translation: CASSPPFGF.

V usage is TRBV5-1 and J usage is TRBJ2-5; D is uncertain. Trimming left V 0 bases short and J 4 bases short, with 13 bases between. Germline-derived CDR1 and CDR2 are SGHRS and YFSETQ. The CDR3 extends over 15 amino acids. The CDR3 here is CASSLATPSAETQYF. In DNA, the CDR3 is TGCGCCAGCAGCTTGGCGACTCCCTCCGCAGAGACCCAGTACTTC. Full variable domain (outside the CDR3, taken from reference TRBV5-1 and TRBJ2-5): KAGVTQTPRYLIKTRGQQVTLSCSPISGHRSVSWYQQTPGQGLQFLFEYFSETQRNKGNFPGRFSGRQFSNSRSEMNVSTLELGDSALYLCASSLATPSAETQYFGPGTRLLVL.